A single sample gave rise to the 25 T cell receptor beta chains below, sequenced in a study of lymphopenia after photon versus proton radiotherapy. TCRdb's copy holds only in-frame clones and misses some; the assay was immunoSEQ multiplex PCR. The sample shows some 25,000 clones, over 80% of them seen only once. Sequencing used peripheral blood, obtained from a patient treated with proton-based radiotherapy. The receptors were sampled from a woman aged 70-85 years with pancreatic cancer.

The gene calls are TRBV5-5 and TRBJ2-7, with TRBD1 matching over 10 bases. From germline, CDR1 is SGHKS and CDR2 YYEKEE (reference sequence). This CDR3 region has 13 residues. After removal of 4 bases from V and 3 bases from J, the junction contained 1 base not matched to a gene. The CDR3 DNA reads TGTGCCAGCAGCGGGGACAGGGGCTACGAGCAGTACTTC. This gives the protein CASSGDRGYEQYF.

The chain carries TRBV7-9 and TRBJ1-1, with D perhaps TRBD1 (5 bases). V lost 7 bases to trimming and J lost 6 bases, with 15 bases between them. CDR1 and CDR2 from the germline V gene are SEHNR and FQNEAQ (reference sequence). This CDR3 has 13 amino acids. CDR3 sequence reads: CASTYSGASEAFF. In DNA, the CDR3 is TGTGCCAGCACCTACTCCGGGGCCTCTGAAGCTTTCTTT. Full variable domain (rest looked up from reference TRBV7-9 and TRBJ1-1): DTGVSQNPRHKITKRGQNVTFRCDPISEHNRLYWYRQTLGQGPEFLTYFQNEAQLEKSRLLSDRFSAERPKGSFSTLEIQRTEQGDSAMYLCASTYSGASEAFFGQGTRLTVV.

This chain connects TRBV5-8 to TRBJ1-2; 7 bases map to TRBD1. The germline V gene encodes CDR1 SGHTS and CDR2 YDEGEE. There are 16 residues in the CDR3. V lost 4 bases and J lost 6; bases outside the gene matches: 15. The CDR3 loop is CASSQVAMGQSHGYTF. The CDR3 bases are TGTGCCAGCAGCCAAGTCGCGATGGGACAGTCACATGGCTACACCTTC.

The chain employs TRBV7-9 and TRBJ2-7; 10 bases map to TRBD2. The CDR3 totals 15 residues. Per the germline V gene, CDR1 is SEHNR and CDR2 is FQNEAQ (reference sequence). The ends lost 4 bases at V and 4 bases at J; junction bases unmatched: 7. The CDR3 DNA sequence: TGTGCCAGCAGCTCAGCTGCACTAGCGGGATACGAGCAGTACTTC. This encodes CASSSAALAGYEQYF.

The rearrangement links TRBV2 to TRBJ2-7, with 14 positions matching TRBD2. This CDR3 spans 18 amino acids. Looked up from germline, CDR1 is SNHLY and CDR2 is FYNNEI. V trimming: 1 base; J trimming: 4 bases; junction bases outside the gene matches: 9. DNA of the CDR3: TGTGCCAGCAGTGAAGGGGGCCACGGGACTAGCGGGAGTTACGAGCAGTACTTC. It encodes CASSEGGHGTSGSYEQYF.

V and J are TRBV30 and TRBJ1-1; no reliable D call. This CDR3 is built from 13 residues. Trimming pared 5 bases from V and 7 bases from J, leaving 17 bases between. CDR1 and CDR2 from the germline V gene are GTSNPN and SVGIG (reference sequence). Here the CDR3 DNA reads TGTGCCTGGGCTCCGCCCGGGCGGGGTGAAGCTTTCTTT. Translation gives CAWAPPGRGEAFF.

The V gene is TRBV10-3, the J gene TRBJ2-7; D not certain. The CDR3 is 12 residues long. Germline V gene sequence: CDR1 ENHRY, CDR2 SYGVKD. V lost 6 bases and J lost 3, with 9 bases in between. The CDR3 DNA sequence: TGTGCCATCAGCCGGCAGAACTACGAGCAGTACTTC. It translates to CAISRQNYEQYF.

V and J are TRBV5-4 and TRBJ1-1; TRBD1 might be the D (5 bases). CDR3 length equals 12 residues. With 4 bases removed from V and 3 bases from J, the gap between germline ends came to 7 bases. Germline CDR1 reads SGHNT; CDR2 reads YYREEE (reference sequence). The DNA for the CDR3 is TGTGCCAGCAGCGGCAGGGACACTGAAGCTTTCTTT. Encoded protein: CASSGRDTEAFF. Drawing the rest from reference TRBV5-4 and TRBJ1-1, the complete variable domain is ETGVTQSPTHLIKTRGQQVTLRCSSQSGHNTVSWYQQALGQGPQFIFQYYREEENGRGNFPPRFSGLQFPNYSSELNVNALELDDSALYLCASSGRDTEAFFGQGTRLTVV.

The CDR3 bases are TGTGCCAGCAGTTTATCCACGACGGGATTTATAATAGATACGCAGTATTTT. It translates to CASSLSTTGFIIDTQYF. V usage is TRBV28 and J usage is TRBJ2-3; D may be TRBD2 (5 bases). The CDR3 length is 17 residues. Germline V CDR1 and CDR2: MDHEN, SYDVKM. V lost 1 base, J lost 5 bases, and 19 bases lay in between. Full variable domain (outside the CDR3, taken from reference TRBV28 and TRBJ2-3): DVKVTQSSRYLVKRTGEKVFLECVQDMDHENMFWYRQDPGLGLRLIYFSYDVKMKEKGDIPEGYSVSREKKERFSLILESASTNQTSMYLCASSLSTTGFIIDTQYFGPGTRLTVL.

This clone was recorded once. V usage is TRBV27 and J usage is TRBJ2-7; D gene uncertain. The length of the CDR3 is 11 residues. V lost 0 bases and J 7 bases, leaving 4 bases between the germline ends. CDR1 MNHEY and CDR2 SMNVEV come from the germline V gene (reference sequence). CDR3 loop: CASSLSWEQYF. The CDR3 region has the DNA TGTGCCAGCAGTTTATCGTGGGAGCAGTACTTC.

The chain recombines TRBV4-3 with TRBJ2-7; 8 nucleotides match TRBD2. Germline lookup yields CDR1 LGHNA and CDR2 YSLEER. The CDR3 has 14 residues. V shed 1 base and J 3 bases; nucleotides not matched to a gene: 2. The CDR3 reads CASSQAGGGYEQYF. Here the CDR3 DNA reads TGCGCCAGCAGCCAAGCGGGAGGGGGCTACGAGCAGTACTTC.

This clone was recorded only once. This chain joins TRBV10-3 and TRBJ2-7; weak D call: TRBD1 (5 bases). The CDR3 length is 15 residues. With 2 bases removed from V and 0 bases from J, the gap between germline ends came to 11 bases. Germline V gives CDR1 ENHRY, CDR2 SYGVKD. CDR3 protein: CAISEDSQSSYEQYF. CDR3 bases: TGTGCCATCAGTGAGGACAGCCAAAGCTCCTACGAGCAGTACTTC.

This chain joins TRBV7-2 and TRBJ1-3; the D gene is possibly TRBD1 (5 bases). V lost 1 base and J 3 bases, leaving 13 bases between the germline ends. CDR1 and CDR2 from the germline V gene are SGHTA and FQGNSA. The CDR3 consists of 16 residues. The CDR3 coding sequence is TGTGCCAGCAGCTTAGGGGCTGGGGGAGGTGGAAACACCATATATTTT. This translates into CASSLGAGGGGNTIYF.

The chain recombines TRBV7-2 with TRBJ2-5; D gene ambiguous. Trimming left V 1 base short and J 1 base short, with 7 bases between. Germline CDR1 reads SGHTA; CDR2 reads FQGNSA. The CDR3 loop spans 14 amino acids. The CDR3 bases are TGTGCCAGCAGCTTAGTCCCGGGCCAAGAGACCCAGTACTTC. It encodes CASSLVPGQETQYF.

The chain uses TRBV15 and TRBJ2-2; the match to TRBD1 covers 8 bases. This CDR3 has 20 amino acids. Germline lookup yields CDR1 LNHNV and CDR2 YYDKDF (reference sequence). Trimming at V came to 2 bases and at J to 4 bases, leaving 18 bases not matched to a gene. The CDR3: CATSRKGTGQAYGVTGELFF. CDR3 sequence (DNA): TGTGCCACCAGCAGAAAAGGGACGGGACAGGCCTACGGGGTCACCGGGGAGCTGTTTTTT.

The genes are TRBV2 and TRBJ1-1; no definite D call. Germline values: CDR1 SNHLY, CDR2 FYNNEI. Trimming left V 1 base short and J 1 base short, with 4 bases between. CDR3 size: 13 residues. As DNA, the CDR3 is TGTGCCAGCAGTGAAGAGGAGAACACTGAAGCTTTCTTT. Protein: CASSEEENTEAFF.

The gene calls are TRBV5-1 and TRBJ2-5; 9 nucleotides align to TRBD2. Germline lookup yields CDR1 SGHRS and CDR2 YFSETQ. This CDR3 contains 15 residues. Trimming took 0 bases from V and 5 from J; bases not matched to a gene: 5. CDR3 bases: TGCGCCAGCAGCTTGGGGGCGGGAGGGCGTGAGACCCAGTACTTC. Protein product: CASSLGAGGRETQYF. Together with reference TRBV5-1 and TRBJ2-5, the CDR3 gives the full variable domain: KAGVTQTPRYLIKTRGQQVTLSCSPISGHRSVSWYQQTPGQGLQFLFEYFSETQRNKGNFPGRFSGRQFSNSRSEMNVSTLELGDSALYLCASSLGAGGRETQYFGPGTRLLVL.

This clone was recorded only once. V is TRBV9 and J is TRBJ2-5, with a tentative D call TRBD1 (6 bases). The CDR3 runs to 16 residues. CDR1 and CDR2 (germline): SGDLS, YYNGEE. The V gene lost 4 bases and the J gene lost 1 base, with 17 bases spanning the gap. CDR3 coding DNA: TGTGCCAGCAGCTCCCGTCCAGGGGCAGCCCAAGAGACCCAGTACTTC. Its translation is CASSSRPGAAQETQYF.

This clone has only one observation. The DNA of the CDR3 is TGTGCCAGCAGGTTTGGGGGACTATACAATGAGCAGTTCTTC. Its protein product is CASRFGGLYNEQFF. The chain links TRBV27 to TRBJ2-1, with TRBD2 identical over 7 bases. From germline, CDR1 is MNHEY and CDR2 SMNVEV (reference sequence). The CDR3 has 14 amino acids. Losses at the gene ends were 6 bases for V and 4 bases for J; bases not matched to a gene: 6.

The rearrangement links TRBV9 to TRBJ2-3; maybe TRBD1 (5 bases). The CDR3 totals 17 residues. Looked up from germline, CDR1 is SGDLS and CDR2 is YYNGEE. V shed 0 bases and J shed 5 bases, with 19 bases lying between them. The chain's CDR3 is CASSVVPAGSMGDTQYF. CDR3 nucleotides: TGTGCCAGCAGCGTAGTCCCGGCAGGGTCGATGGGAGATACGCAGTATTTT.

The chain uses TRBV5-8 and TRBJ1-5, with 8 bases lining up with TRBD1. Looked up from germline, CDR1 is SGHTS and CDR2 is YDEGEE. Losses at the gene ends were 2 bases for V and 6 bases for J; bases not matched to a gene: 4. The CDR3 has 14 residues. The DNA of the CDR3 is TGTGCCAGCAGCTTTGCAGGGGGCAGTCAGCCCCAGCATTTT. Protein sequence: CASSFAGGSQPQHF.

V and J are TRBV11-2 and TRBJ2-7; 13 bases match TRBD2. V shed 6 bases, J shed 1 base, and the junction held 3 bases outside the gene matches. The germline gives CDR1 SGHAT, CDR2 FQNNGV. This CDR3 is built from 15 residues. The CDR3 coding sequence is TGTGCCAGCAGGGGGACTAGCGGGGATTCCTACGAGCAGTACTTC. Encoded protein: CASRGTSGDSYEQYF.

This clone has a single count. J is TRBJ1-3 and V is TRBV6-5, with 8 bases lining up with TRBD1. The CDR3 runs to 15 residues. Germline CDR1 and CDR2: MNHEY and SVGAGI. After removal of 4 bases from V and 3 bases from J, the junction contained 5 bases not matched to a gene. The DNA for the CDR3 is TGTGCCAGCAGTTCCCAGGGGGCGTATGGAAACACCATATATTTT. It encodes CASSSQGAYGNTIYF.

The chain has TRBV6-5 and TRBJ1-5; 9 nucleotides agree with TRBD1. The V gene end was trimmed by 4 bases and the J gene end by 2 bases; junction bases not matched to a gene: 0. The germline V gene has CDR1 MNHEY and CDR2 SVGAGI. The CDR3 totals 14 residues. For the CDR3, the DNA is TGTGCCAGCAGTTGGACAGGGGGCAATCAGCCCCAGCATTTT. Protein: CASSWTGGNQPQHF.

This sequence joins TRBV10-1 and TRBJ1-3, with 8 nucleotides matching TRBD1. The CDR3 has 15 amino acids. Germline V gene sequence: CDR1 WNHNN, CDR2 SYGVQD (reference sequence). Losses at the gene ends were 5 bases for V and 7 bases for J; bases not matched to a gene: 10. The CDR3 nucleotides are TGCGCCAGCAGTCCCGGACAGGGTTTTTCGAACACCATATATTTT. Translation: CASSPGQGFSNTIYF.